This T cell receptor beta chain came from a study of graft-versus-host responses after intestinal transplantation. Study outcomes and limitations: There were GvH clones found in recipient marrow, and some of them appeared first in ileum or blood.

Worth noting for this clone: Its antigen is unidentified.

Germline lookup yields CDR1 MGHRA and CDR2 YSYEKL. Germline trimming cut 4 bases from V and 6 bases from J; bases unmatched to any gene: 10. The CDR3 extends over 15 amino acids. Method: immunoSEQ multiplex PCR; TCRdb's copy keeps in-frame clones and lacks some. The table includes 85,000 to 100,000 clones, about 94% detected once. This chain connects TRBV4-1 to TRBJ1-2; 8 positions agree with TRBD1. This receptor was identified in a human donor who received an intestinal transplant. The sample here was unstimulated CD4+ T cells sorted from spleen or lymph node cells, taken before intestinal transplant. The CDR3 sequence: CASSPGQGPMNGYTF. DNA of the CDR3: TGCGCCAGCAGCCCTGGACAGGGTCCGATGAATGGCTACACCTTC.